This T cell receptor beta chain was profiled in a study of T-cell memory formation after mild COVID-19. TCRdb passed the 5' RACE reads through MiXCR, listing each CDR3 protein once. The data contain some 490,000 distinct CDR3 sequences, roughly 18% of them singletons. Germline V gene sequence: CDR1 SGHTA, CDR2 FQGTGA. Trimming stripped 5 bases from V and 2 bases from J, with 20 bases between. The CDR3 contains 17 residues. As for this clonotype: No antigen is known for it.

Study outcomes and limitations: Second-wave clones peaking on day 37 lacked confirmed SARS-CoV-2 specificity. Memory sampled before infection contained some responding clones, suggesting cross-reactive memory joined.

The TCR sequence derives from an adult woman who had mild COVID-19 (a few samples of this study predate the infection). Cell type and time point are not known. What was sequenced was PBMCs or a T cell subset sorted from them (not recorded which). The chain combines TRBV7-3 with TRBJ2-3; D not resolved. The CDR3 sequence is CASSPGRGRPYTDTQYF. For the CDR3, the DNA is TGTGCCAGCAGCCCCGGCCGCGGCCGTCCCTACACAGATACGCAGTATTTT.